This is a list of T cell receptor beta chains from one sample in a study of blood T cell repertoires in COVID-19. Some clones are missing from TCRdb's copy, which holds only in-frame ones; the method was immunoSEQ multiplex PCR. The data contain around 180,000 clones, approximately 89% of them seen just once; the ten biggest clones take up 2% to 2.5%. Sequenced: PBMCs or T cells enriched from blood (not recorded which). The source of these receptors is a woman in her thirties or forties with acute COVID-19. Both conserved end residues are part of each CDR3. A D gene is named only where the DNA matches it firmly. The listing skips clone size in some rows; elsewhere it reads once, few, many or a size class.

CDR3nt: TGCGCCAGCAGCTCCACCGGGACTAGCGGGGGGTTCGGGGAGCTGTTTTTT
CDR3aa: CASSSTGTSGGFGELFF
j_gene: TRBJ2-2
d_gene: TRBD2
v_gene: TRBV5-1
abundance: once

CDR3nt: TGTGCCAGCAGCTTGGCGGGTGCCCAAGAGACCCAGTACTTC
CDR3aa: CASSLAGAQETQYF
j_gene: TRBJ2-5
d_gene: .
v_gene: TRBV5-8
abundance: .

CDR3nt: TGTGCCAGCAGTGCGAGGCCCTACGAGCAGTACTTC
CDR3aa: CASSARPYEQYF
j_gene: TRBJ2-7
d_gene: .
v_gene: TRBV2
abundance: .

CDR3nt: TGCAGCGTCTCCCCGTGGACAGGGGCGACCAAGAGCACTGAAGCTTTCTTT
CDR3aa: CSVSPWTGATKSTEAFF
j_gene: TRBJ1-1
d_gene: TRBD1
v_gene: TRBV29-1
abundance: .

CDR3nt: TGTGCCAGCATTATGACTAGCGGGGGGACAGATACGCAGTATTTT
CDR3aa: CASIMTSGGTDTQYF
j_gene: TRBJ2-3
d_gene: TRBD2
v_gene: TRBV2
abundance: .

CDR3nt: TGTGCCAGCAGTTCGACTAGCGGGGACAATGAGCAGTTCTTC
CDR3aa: CASSSTSGDNEQFF
j_gene: TRBJ2-1
d_gene: TRBD2
v_gene: TRBV6-5
abundance: once

CDR3nt: TGCGCCAGCAGACGGGAGTGGACAGATACGCAGTATTTT
CDR3aa: CASRREWTDTQYF
j_gene: TRBJ2-3
d_gene: .
v_gene: TRBV5-1
abundance: .

CDR3nt: TGTGCCAGCAGCCCGTTTAAGTGGGACAGCCGAAACACCATATATTTT
CDR3aa: CASSPFKWDSRNTIYF
j_gene: TRBJ1-3
d_gene: TRBD1
v_gene: TRBV6-2/TRBV6-3
abundance: .

CDR3nt: TGTGCCAGTAGTCTTCAGGGGGATCAGCCCCAGCATTTT
CDR3aa: CASSLQGDQPQHF
j_gene: TRBJ1-5
d_gene: TRBD1
v_gene: TRBV19
abundance: few

CDR3nt: TGTGCCAGCAGCGTAGCGGTTGGGGGGGCAGGAGAAAAACTGTTTTTT
CDR3aa: CASSVAVGGAGEKLFF
j_gene: TRBJ1-4
d_gene: .
v_gene: TRBV9
abundance: .

CDR3nt: TGCGCCAGCAGCCAAGGGACAGTGAACACCGGGGAGCTGTTTTTT
CDR3aa: CASSQGTVNTGELFF
j_gene: TRBJ2-2
d_gene: TRBD1
v_gene: TRBV5-1
abundance: .

CDR3nt: TGTGCCAGCAGCTTAATCCGGACTAGCGGGAAAGACACCGGGGAGCTGTTTTTT
CDR3aa: CASSLIRTSGKDTGELFF
j_gene: TRBJ2-2
d_gene: TRBD2
v_gene: TRBV7-3
abundance: .

CDR3nt: TGTGCCAGCACCCTGAGGGGGGGCACTGAAGCTTTCTTT
CDR3aa: CASTLRGGTEAFF
j_gene: TRBJ1-1
d_gene: .
v_gene: TRBV28
abundance: .

CDR3nt: TGTGCCAGCAGTTTTCAGGGGTCCTCCTTCGAGTACTTC
CDR3aa: CASSFQGSSFEYF
j_gene: TRBJ2-5
d_gene: .
v_gene: TRBV28
abundance: .